A single count supports the clone carrying this TCR beta chain. The sample comes from a study of T cell changes during pregnancy in multiple sclerosis. V lost 4 bases and J 0 bases, leaving 8 bases between the germline ends. CDR3 size: 14 residues. The germline CDR1 and CDR2 sequences are SGHDT and YYEEEE. The repertoire was sequenced with immunoSEQ multiplex PCR; TCRdb's copy has only in-frame clones and lacks some. This sample has around 68,000 clones, with around nine tenths found just once. Material: peripheral blood, obtained in the third trimester of pregnancy. This rearrangement joins TRBV5-6 to TRBJ1-3; D remains ambiguous. This TCR derives from a female donor with multiple sclerosis, enrolled in a pregnancy study. CDR3 DNA sequence: TGTGCCAGCAGCCCCTACAGCTCTGGAAACACCATATATTTT. Protein product: CASSPYSSGNTIYF. Full variable domain (rest looked up from reference TRBV5-6 and TRBJ1-3): DAGVTQSPTHLIKTRGQQVTLRCSPKSGHDTVSWYQQALGQGPQFIFQYYEEEERQRGNFPDRFSGHQFPNYSSELNVNALLLGDSALYLCASSPYSSGNTIYFGEGSWLTVV.